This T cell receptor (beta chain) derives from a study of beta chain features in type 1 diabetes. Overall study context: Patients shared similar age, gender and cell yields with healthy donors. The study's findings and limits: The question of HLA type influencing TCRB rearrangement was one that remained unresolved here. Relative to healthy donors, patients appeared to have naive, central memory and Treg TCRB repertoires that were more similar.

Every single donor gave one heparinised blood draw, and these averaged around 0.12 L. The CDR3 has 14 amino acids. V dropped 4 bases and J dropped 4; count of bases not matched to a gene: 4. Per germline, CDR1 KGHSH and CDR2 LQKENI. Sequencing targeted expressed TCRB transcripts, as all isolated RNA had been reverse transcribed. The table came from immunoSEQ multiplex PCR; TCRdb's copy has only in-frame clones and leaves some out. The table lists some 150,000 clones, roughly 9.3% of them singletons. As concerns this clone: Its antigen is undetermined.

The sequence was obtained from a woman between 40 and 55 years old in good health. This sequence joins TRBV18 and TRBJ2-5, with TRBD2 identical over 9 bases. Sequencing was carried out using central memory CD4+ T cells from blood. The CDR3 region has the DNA TGTGCCAGCTCACAACCGGGACTAGCAGAGACCCAGTACTTC. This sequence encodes CASSQPGLAETQYF.